Listed here are 10 T cell receptor beta chains from one sample, sequenced in a study of blood T cell repertoires in COVID-19. Clones were sequenced by immunoSEQ multiplex PCR, and TCRdb holds only the in-frame ones, with some missing. The data hold some 300,000 clones, with approximately 90% observed a single time. The source material was peripheral blood. These receptors originate from a woman aged 25 to 39 who had recovered from COVID-19.

J is TRBJ2-3 and V is TRBV5-6, with D maybe TRBD1 (6 bases). This CDR3 spans 13 amino acids. Germline V CDR1 and CDR2: SGHDT, YYEEEE. The V and J ends lost 4 bases and 3 bases respectively, with 9 bases between them. The CDR3 loop reads CASSAQGTDTQYF. CDR3 coding DNA: TGTGCCAGCAGCGCCCAGGGGACAGATACGCAGTATTTT.

V and J are TRBV5-4 and TRBJ2-1, with D perhaps matching TRBD2 (7 bases). Germline assignment: CDR1 SGHNT and CDR2 YYREEE (reference sequence). This CDR3 contains 17 residues. Trimming cost V 0 bases and J 5 bases, with 18 bases left between them. CDR3 amino acids: CASSLGTGGIPDNEQFF. The CDR3 DNA is TGTGCCAGCAGCTTGGGGACGGGGGGCATACCTGACAATGAGCAGTTCTTC.

The chain is built from TRBV18 and TRBJ1-1, with TRBD1 matching 10 bases. This CDR3 has 16 residues. Trimming removed 3 bases from V and 6 bases from J; junction bases left unmatched: 10. CDR1 is KGHSH and CDR2 is LQKENI in the germline V gene. The DNA of the CDR3 is TGTGCCAGCTCACCGGGGACAGGGGAATATAGCGCTGAAGCTTTCTTT. It is translated as CASSPGTGEYSAEAFF.

This sequence joins TRBV5-1 and TRBJ1-6; 8 bases align to TRBD1. V shed 0 bases and J 9 bases; nucleotides not matched to a gene: 11. The CDR3 sequence is 17 residues long. The germline CDR1 and CDR2 sequences are SGHRS and YFSETQ. This CDR3 reads CASSLVWMQGASSPLHF. Written as DNA, the CDR3 is TGCGCCAGCAGCTTGGTGTGGATGCAGGGGGCTTCTTCACCCCTCCACTTT.

V usage is TRBV3-1 (or the pseudogene TRBV3-2) and J usage is TRBJ1-2; 7 bases align to TRBD1. After removal of 6 bases from V and 7 bases from J, the junction contained 11 bases not matched to a gene. The CDR3 consists of 14 residues. Germline assignment: CDR1 LGHDT and CDR2 YNNKEL (reference sequence). This CDR3 reads CASRRQGSEAGYTF. As DNA, the CDR3 is TGTGCCAGCAGACGACAGGGAAGTGAGGCTGGCTACACCTTC.

The gene calls are TRBV15 and TRBJ2-3; 10 bases are a match to TRBD1. V gave up 0 bases and J gave up 4 bases; unmatched junction bases: 1. The CDR3 spans 15 residues. The V gene's germline CDR1 is LNHNV and CDR2 YYDKDF (reference sequence). Here the CDR3 DNA reads TGTGCCACCAGCAGAGAGACAGGGGGCGCAGATACGCAGTATTTT. Protein sequence: CATSRETGGADTQYF.

The rearrangement links TRBV7-9 to TRBJ1-3; 12 bases align to TRBD1. After removal of 3 bases from V and 1 base from J, the junction contained 4 bases not matched to a gene. This CDR3 is built from 17 residues. The V gene's germline CDR1 is SEHNR and CDR2 FQNEAQ (reference sequence). CDR3 in DNA: TGTGCCAGCAGCTTGAAGGGACAGGGGGCGTCTGGAAACACCATATATTTT. The encoded protein is CASSLKGQGASGNTIYF.

This chain links TRBV5-5 with TRBJ2-1; D might be TRBD2 (5 bases). The V end was cut by 1 base, the J end by 10 bases, with 15 bases between. The CDR3 sequence is 14 residues long. Germline lookup yields CDR1 SGHKS and CDR2 YYEKEE (reference sequence). CDR3 in amino acids: CASSLTSLVEEQFF. DNA for the CDR3: TGTGCCAGCAGCTTGACTAGTCTGGTAGAAGAGCAGTTCTTC.

In DNA, the CDR3 is TGTGCCAGCAGTTTCCCCCAGGGGAGTGGCAATCAGCCCCAGCATTTT. Its translation is CASSFPQGSGNQPQHF. The genes are TRBV6-5 and TRBJ1-5; perhaps TRBD1 as D (6 bases). In germline, CDR1 is MNHEY, CDR2 SVGAGI. The CDR3 has 16 residues. V lost 4 bases, J lost 2 bases, and 15 bases lay in between.

The chain combines TRBV29-1 with TRBJ2-1; a weak D match, TRBD1 (6 bases). CDR1 and CDR2 (germline): SQVTM, ANQGSEA. Between the trimmed V and J ends, which lost 2 bases and 4 bases, there was a span of 21 bases. The length of the CDR3 is 17 residues. The CDR3 DNA sequence: TGCAGCGTTGAACCCCCCCCGACAGGAAGGGGTTACAATGAGCAGTTCTTC. As protein: CSVEPPPTGRGYNEQFF.